These 8 T cell receptor beta chains came from one sample sequenced in a study of blood T cells in healthy people across ages. Sample-barcoded 5' priming and a J-beta primer mix drove a second PCR of 7 to 11 cycles. TCRdb re-called the 5' RACE reads through MiXCR, storing one row per CDR3 protein. Among about 970,000 distinct CDR3 sequences listed, roughly half were seen once. The sequencing sample was made of blood. All receptors derive from a woman in her sixties in good health.

This chain connects TRBV7-6 to TRBJ2-4, with 7 bases fitting TRBD2. With the DNA end fitting TRBJ2-7 better, the J assignment may be wrong. The CDR3 has 19 residues. The germline gives CDR1 SGHVS, CDR2 FNYEAQ. This CDR3 is CASSGPGLPGTPITYEQYF. The CDR3 DNA sequence: TGTGCCAGCAGCGGACCGGGACTACCGGGAACCCCAATTACCTACGAGCAGTACTTC.

This clonotype appeared a few times. The chain employs TRBV16 and TRBJ2-7, with TRBD2 matching over 10 bases. V was pared by 4 bases and J by 1 base, with 7 bases of the junction left unmatched. Per germline, CDR1 KGHSY and CDR2 FQNENV. This CDR3 has 16 residues. The CDR3 loop is CASSPHGTSASYEQYF. The DNA for the CDR3 is TGTGCCAGCAGCCCACACGGGACTAGCGCTTCCTACGAGCAGTACTTC. The full variable domain, in which reference TRBV16 and TRBJ2-7 provide the parts outside the CDR3, is GEEVAQTPKHLVRGEGQKAKLYCAPIKGHSYVFWYQQVLKNEFKFLISFQNENVFDETGMPKERFSAKCLPNSPCSLEIQATKLEDSAVYFCASSPHGTSASYEQYFGPGTRLTVT.

The V gene is TRBV10-3, the J gene TRBJ2-3; D is undetermined. CDR3 size: 13 residues. V was clipped by 0 bases and J by 5 bases, with 6 bases between them. CDR1 and CDR2 (germline): ENHRY, SYGVKD. Here the CDR3 DNA reads TGTGCCATCAGTGAGTCGACCGGAGATACGCAGTATTTT. This sequence encodes CAISESTGDTQYF.

This chain connects TRBV20-1 to TRBJ2-1; TRBD2 aligns across 10 bases. V trimming: 5 bases; J trimming: 1 base; junction bases outside the gene matches: 26. CDR3 length equals 22 residues. In germline, CDR1 is DFQATT, CDR2 SNEGSKA (reference sequence). As DNA, the CDR3 is TGCAGTGCTCTTAGGGACAGAAAACCGGGATTTAGCGGGAGGCATTCCTACAATGAGCAGTTCTTC. Translation: CSALRDRKPGFSGRHSYNEQFF.

In its sample, this clonotype was seen a few times. The chain joins TRBV27 to TRBJ2-5; 12 bases line up with TRBD2. Germline assignment: CDR1 MNHEY and CDR2 SMNVEV (reference sequence). The junction had 7 bases not matched to a gene; V was cut back by 6 bases and J by 2 bases. The CDR3 runs 16 residues. CDR3 sequence: CASREIGLAGQETQYF. The DNA of the CDR3 is TGTGCCAGCAGGGAGATAGGACTAGCGGGACAAGAGACCCAGTACTTC.

The gene calls are TRBV5-1 and TRBJ1-1; D gene ambiguous. CDR1 is SGHRS and CDR2 is YFSETQ in the germline V gene. The CDR3 contains 14 residues. Trimming took 0 bases from V and 1 from J, leaving 7 bases between them. The CDR3 region is CASSLDAGNTEAFF. The CDR3 coding sequence is TGCGCCAGCAGCTTGGACGCGGGGAACACTGAAGCTTTCTTT. The full variable domain, in which reference TRBV5-1 and TRBJ1-1 provide the parts outside the CDR3, is KAGVTQTPRYLIKTRGQQVTLSCSPISGHRSVSWYQQTPGQGLQFLFEYFSETQRNKGNFPGRFSGRQFSNSRSEMNVSTLELGDSALYLCASSLDAGNTEAFFGQGTRLTVV.

The rearrangement joins TRBV6-5 to TRBJ2-7; maybe TRBD1 (6 bases). V shed 10 bases and J shed 3 bases, with 16 bases lying between them. Germline V gene lookup returns CDR1 MNHEY and CDR2 SVGAGI. The length of the CDR3 is 13 residues. The CDR3 loop reads CATRGKSIYEQYF. Written as DNA, the CDR3 is TGTGCCACCAGGGGAAAGAGCATCTACGAGCAGTACTTC.

This clonotype has a handful of counts. The gene calls are TRBV7-9 and TRBJ2-5; 10 bases match TRBD2. The CDR3 spans 16 residues. J gave up 2 bases and V 2 bases, and 5 bases lay outside the gene matches. CDR1 is SEHNR and CDR2 is FQNEAQ in the germline V gene (reference sequence). In nucleotides, the CDR3 is TGTGCCAGCAGCTTACGTGGACTAGCGGAGCAAGAGACCCAGTACTTC. Translation: CASSLRGLAEQETQYF.